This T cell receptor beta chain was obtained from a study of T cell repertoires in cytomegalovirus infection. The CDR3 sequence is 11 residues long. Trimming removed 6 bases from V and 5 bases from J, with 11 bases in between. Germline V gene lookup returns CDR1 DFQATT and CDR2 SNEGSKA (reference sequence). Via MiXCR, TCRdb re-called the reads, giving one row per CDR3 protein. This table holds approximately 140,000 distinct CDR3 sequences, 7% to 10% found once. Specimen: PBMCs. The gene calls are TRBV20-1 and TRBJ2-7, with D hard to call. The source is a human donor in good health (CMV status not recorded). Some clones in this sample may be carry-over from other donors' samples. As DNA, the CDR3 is TGCAGTGCCAGAAGTGCTGACGAGCAGTACTTC. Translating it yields CSARSADEQYF.